This T cell receptor beta chain was captured in a study of blood T cell repertoires in COVID-19. Background on the study: Acute and convalescent COVID-19 samples came from the United States, Italy and Spain. T cells, B-cell-depleted T cells, or PBMCs provided the cDNA or gDNA that served as material.

The V end lost 1 base, the J end lost 7 bases, and 17 bases lay between the germline ends. This CDR3 has 16 residues. From germline, CDR1 is SGHRS and CDR2 YFSETQ. The method was immunoSEQ multiplex PCR; TCRdb's version includes in-frame clones alone and lacks a portion of them. The table lists under 85,000 clones, 75% to 90% of them singletons. Sequenced: peripheral blood. This chain links TRBV5-1 with TRBJ2-2, with a possible D match to TRBD2 (5 bases). This TCR came from a man of 80 years or more with acute or convalescent COVID-19. The CDR3 DNA is TGCGCCAGCAGCTTGAATTCCCCTTCGGGGAACGGGGAGCTGTTTTTT. Its protein is CASSLNSPSGNGELFF.